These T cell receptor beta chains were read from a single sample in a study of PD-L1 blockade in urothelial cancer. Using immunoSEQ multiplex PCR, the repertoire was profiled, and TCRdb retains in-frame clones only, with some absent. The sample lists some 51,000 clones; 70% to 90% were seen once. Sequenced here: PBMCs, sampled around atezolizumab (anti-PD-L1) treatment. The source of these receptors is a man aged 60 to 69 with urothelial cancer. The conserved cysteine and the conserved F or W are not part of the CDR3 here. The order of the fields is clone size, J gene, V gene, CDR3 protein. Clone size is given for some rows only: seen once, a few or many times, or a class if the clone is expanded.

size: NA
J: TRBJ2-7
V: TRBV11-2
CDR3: ASSLDPTGPSYEQY

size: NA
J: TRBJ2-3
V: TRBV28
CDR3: ASSTTLGLADTDTQY

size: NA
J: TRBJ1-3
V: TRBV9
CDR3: ASSVDRGNTIY

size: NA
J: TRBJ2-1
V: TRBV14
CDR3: ASSQPGLAGGNEQF

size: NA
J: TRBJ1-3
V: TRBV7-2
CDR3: ASSPDRRGNTIY

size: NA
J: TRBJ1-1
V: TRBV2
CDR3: ASRYTNTEAF

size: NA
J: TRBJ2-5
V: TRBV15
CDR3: ATSRGQVVETQY

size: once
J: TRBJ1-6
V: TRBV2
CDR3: ASSQGNVNFRL

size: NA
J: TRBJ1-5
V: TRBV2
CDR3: ASSPWENQPQH

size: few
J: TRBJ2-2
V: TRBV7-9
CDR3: ASSLVAGQAGELF

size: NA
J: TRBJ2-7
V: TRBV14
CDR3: ASSLGLAGLSYEQY

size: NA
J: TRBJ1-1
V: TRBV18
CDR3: ASSPRVGGTNTEAF

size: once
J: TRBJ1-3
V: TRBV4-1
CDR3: ASSQQGSGNTIY

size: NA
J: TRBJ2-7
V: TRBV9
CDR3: ASSVAPGQGDEQY

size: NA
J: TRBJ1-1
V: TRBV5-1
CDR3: ASSLEGTGDTEAF

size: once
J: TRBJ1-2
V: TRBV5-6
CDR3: ASSLSGAGEFGGYT

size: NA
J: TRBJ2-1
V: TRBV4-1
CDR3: ASSQDNTRGNEQF

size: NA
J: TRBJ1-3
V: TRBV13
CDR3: ASRRTGGNTIY

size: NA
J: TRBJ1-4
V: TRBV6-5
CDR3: ASSWDRGRINEKLF

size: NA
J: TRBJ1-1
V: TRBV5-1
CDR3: ASRVGNYNTEAF

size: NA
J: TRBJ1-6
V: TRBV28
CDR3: ASSLNSLNSPLH

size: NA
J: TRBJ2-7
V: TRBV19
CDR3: ASSLRQGPGPGQAYEQY

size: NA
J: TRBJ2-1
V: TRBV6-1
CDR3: ASRGTSGAYEQF

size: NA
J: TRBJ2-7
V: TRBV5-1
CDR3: ASSFALGEQY

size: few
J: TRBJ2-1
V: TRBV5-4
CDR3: ATSPNGVSSYNEQF

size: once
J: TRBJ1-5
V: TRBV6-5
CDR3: ASSYSGTSNQPQH

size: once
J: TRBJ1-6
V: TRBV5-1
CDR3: ASSEGQINSPLH

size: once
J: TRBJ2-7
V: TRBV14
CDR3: ASSQTTRFYEQY

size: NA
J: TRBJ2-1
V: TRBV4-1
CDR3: ASSPGQGPDNEQF

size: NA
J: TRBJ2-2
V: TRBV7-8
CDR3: ASSWGTSGRARSSGNTGELF

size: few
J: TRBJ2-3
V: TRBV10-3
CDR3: AISESKTGTTDTQY

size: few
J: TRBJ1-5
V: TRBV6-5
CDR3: ASSSPYSNQPQH

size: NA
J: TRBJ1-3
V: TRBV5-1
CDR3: ASSRAGGENTIY

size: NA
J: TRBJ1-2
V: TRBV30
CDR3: AWNLGQAAYGYT

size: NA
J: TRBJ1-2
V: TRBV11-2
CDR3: ASSLDRTGGYGYT

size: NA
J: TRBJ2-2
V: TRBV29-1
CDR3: SVILSNTGELF

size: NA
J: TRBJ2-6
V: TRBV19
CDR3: ASSTGTPSSGANVLT

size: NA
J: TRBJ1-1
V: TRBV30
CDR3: AERGGSGTEAF

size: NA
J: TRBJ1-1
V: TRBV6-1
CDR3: ASSGYGQGRAMAF

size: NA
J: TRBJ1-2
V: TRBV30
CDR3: AWNWQGNHGYT

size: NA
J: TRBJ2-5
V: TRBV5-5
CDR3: ASSATGTPIQY

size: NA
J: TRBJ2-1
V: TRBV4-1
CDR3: ASSHFPGQGINEQF

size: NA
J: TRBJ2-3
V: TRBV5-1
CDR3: ASSLDASRSDTQY

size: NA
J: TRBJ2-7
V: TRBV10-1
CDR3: ASSERLAGFDEQY

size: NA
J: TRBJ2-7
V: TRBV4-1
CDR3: ASSQGRQGGNYEQY

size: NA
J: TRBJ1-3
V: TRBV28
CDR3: ASSSTRTPSGNTIY